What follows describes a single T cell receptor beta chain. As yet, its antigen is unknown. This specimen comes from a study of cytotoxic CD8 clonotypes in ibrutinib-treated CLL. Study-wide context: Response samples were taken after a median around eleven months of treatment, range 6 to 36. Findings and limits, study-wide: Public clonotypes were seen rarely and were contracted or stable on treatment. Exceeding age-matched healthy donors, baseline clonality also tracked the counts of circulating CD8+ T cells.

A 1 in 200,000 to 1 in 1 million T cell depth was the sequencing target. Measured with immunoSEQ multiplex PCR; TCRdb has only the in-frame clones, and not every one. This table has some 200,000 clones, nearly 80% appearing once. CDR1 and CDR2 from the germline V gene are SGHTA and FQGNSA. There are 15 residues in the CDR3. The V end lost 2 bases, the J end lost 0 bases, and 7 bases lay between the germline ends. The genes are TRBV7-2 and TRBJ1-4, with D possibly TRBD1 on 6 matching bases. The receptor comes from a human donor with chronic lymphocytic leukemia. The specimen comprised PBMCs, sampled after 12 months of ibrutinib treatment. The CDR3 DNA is TGTGCCAGCAGCTTAAGGACAGCAACTAATGAAAAACTGTTTTTT. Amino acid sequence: CASSLRTATNEKLFF.